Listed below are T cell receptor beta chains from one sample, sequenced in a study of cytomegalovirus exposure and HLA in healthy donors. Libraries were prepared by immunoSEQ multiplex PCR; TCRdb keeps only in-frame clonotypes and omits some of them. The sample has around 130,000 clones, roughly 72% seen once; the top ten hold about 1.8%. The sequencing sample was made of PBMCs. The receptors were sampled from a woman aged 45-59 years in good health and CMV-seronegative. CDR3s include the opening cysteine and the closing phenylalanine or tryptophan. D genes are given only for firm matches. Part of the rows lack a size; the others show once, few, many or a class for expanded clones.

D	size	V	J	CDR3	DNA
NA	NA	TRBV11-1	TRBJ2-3	CASSLPRASGFSTDTQYF	TGTGCCAGCAGCCTCCCGAGGGCGAGCGGGTTCAGCACAGATACGCAGTATTTT
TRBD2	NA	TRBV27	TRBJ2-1	CASSLNSGNEQFF	TGTGCCAGCAGTTTAAATAGCGGGAATGAGCAGTTCTTC
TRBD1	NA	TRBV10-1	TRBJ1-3	CASSGGQGSSGNTIYF	TGCGCCAGCAGTGGGGGACAGGGGAGCTCTGGAAACACCATATATTTT
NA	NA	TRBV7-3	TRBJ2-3	CASSLMAGLGDTQYF	TGTGCCAGCAGCTTAATGGCGGGATTGGGTGATACGCAGTATTTT
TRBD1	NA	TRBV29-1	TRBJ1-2	CSVGVDPGQGLIPTTYGYPF	TGCAGCGTTGGCGTCGATCCGGGACAGGGCTTGATCCCAACAACCTATGGCTACCCCTTC
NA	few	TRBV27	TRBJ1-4	CASNTEGSKLFF	TGTGCCAGCAATACCGAGGGTAGCAAACTGTTTTTT
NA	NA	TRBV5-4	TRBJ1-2	CASSLRRGGYGYTF	TGTGCCAGCAGCTTGAGAAGGGGTGGCTATGGCTACACCTTC
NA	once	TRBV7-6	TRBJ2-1	CASSPEGRRGYNEQFF	TGTGCCAGCAGCCCCGAGGGTAGACGGGGCTACAATGAGCAGTTCTTC
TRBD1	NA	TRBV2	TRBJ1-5	CASREGQRYNQPQHF	TGTGCCAGCAGAGAGGGACAGCGATACAATCAGCCCCAGCATTTT
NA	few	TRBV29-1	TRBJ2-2	CSVVLAKGGTGELFF	TGCAGCGTTGTTTTAGCCAAAGGGGGCACCGGGGAGCTGTTTTTT
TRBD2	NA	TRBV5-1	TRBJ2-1	CASRREGVDEQFF	TGCGCCAGCAGGCGGGAGGGGGTCGATGAGCAGTTCTTC
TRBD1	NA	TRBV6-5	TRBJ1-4	CASSGQEYEKLFF	TGTGCCAGCAGCGGACAGGAGTATGAAAAACTGTTTTTT
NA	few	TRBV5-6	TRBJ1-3	CASSLPLGSTIYF	TGTGCCAGCAGCTTGCCTCTGGGGAGCACCATATATTTT